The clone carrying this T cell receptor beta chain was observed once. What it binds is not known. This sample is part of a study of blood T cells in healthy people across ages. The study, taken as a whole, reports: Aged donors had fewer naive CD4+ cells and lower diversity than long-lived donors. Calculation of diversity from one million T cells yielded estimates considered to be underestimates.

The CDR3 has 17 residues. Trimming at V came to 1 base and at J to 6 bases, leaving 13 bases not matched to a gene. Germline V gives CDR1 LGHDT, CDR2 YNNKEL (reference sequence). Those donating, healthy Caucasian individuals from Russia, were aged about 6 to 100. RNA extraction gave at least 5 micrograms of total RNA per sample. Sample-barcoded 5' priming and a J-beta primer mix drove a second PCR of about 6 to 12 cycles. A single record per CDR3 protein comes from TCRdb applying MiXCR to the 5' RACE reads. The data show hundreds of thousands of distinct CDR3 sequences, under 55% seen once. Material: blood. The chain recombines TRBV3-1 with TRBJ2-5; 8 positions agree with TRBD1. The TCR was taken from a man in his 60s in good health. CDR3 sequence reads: CASSQAEGQGAGKTQYF. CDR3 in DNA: TGTGCCAGCAGCCAAGCTGAGGGGCAGGGGGCCGGGAAGACCCAGTACTTC.